This T cell receptor (beta chain) was identified during a study of molecular identifiers for immune sequencing clone quantification. Study in general: With replicates, the RNA of 20,000 or 100,000 naive CD8 cells was split five ways and four were sequenced.

It was from around 20,000 to 990,000 sorted cells, with 10%, 30% or 50% RNA, that naive CD8 libraries came. This clonotype was detected many times. Using its own MiXCR run on the PCR reads, TCRdb lists one record per CDR3 protein. The data hold over 60,000 distinct CDR3 sequences, with roughly a fifth observed a single time. Per germline, CDR1 LGHNA and CDR2 YSLEER. This CDR3 comprises 14 residues. V was trimmed by 0 bases and J by 4 bases, leaving 9 bases between them. The chain has TRBV4-3 and TRBJ2-5; D remains ambiguous. This receptor was taken from a human donor in good health. Some libraries in this study had Jurkat cell RNA spiked in. Sequenced material: naive CD8+ T cells from blood, with Jurkat cell RNA spiked in. Regarding subset: FACS-sorted CD8+CD4-CCR7+CD45RA+ naive T cells. The chain's CDR3 is CASSQDWGGETQYF. The CDR3 DNA is TGCGCCAGCAGCCAAGATTGGGGTGGAGAGACCCAGTACTTC.